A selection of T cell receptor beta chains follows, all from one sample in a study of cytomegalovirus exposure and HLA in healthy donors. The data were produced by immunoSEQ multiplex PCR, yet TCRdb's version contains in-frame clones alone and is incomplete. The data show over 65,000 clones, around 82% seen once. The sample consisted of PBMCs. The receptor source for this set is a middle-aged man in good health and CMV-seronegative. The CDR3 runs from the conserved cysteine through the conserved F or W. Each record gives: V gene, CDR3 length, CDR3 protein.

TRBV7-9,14,CASSLETAAYGYTF
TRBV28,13,CASIPDGNSPLHF
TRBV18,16,CASSPPTSGGAKTQYF
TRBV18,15,CASSLGRGQQETQYF
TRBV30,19,CAWSVLEVTDPSFSYGYTF
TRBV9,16,CASSGLAGSSTDTQYF
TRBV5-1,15,CASSPTTREAEKLFF
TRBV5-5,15,CASSASQGWLGSQYF
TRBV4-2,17,CASSQYTGGNSYNEQFF
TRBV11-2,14,CASSLMWRGGELFF
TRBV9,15,CASSGRGGLDTEAFF
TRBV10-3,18,CATEGWSMTGIRPKEQYF
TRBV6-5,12,CASSQSAAEQYF
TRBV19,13,CASSRTSGETQYF
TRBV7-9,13,CASSPSRGVGYTF
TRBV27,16,CASRRDSTGNTGELFF
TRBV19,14,CASQQGANTGELFF